This note documents a single T cell receptor (beta chain) sequence. The data are from a study of ipilimumab plus nivolumab after autologous stem cell transplantation. In the study overall: The DLBCL group included primary refractory and relapsed cases.

Checkpoint therapy with ipilimumab 1 mg/kg began 14 to 28 days after transplant. Sequenced by immunoSEQ multiplex PCR; TCRdb stores in-frame clones only, minus some. The repertoire holds roughly 16,000 clones, with approximately 81% as singletons. Sequencing used PBMCs, obtained in a trial of ipilimumab plus nivolumab as post-transplant consolidation. The clonotype originates from a male donor with diffuse large B-cell lymphoma.

Here the CDR3 reads CASSLDFGEFYGYTF. DNA of the CDR3: TGTGCCAGCAGCTTAGATTTCGGGGAGTTCTATGGCTACACCTTC. The genes are TRBV11-2 and TRBJ1-2, with no clear D. The CDR3 totals 15 residues. Germline loops: CDR1 SGHAT, CDR2 FQNNGV. V was pared by 0 bases and J by 4 bases, with 12 bases between.